This T cell receptor (beta chain) was identified in a study of blood T cells in healthy people across ages. With 2 bases removed from V and 0 bases from J, the gap between germline ends came to 17 bases. The CDR3 runs 16 residues. Germline CDR1 is DFQATT and CDR2 is SNEGSKA (reference sequence). A sample-barcoded 5' primer and a J-beta primer mix were used in a second PCR of about 7 to 11 cycles. TCRdb passed the 5' RACE reads through MiXCR, listing each CDR3 protein once. Among approximately 810,000 distinct CDR3 sequences listed, 36% were seen once. This sequence originates from a man between 18 and 35 years old in good health. Sample: blood. The V and J genes are TRBV20-1 and TRBJ2-7; no clear D gene. The CDR3 sequence: CSARMPSDPSSYEQYF. CDR3 sequence (DNA): TGCAGTGCTAGAATGCCGTCAGACCCCAGCTCCTACGAGCAGTACTTC.